The 9 T cell receptor beta chains given below trace back to one sample, sequenced in a study of T cell clonotyping in hematopoietic cell transplantation. The time point: recipient sample about 28 days before transplant, after cytoreduction. Data came from immunoSEQ multiplex PCR; TCRdb stores just in-frame clones and leaves some out. The sample has about 41,000 clones; approximately 80% are singletons. The source material was peripheral blood mononuclear cells, sampled before stem cell transplant. The receptor set was obtained from a man aged 55 to 70 with myelodysplastic syndrome. Some clones in this sample may be carry-over from other donors' samples.

The count of this clone is one. The CDR3: CASSPYFTDTQYF. In DNA, the CDR3 is TGTGCCAGCAGCCCTTATTTTACAGATACGCAGTATTTT. J is TRBJ2-3 and V is TRBV7-2; no definite D call. The V end was cut by 5 bases, the J end by 3 bases, with 9 bases between. The CDR3 runs to 13 residues. From germline, CDR1 is SGHTA and CDR2 FQGNSA.

The chain has TRBV28 and TRBJ2-1, with D uncertain. The V end was cut by 6 bases, the J end by 12 bases, with 12 bases between. The CDR3 is 11 amino acids. The germline CDR1 and CDR2 sequences are MDHEN and SYDVKM. The CDR3 is CASSLRAVQFF. DNA of the CDR3: TGTGCCAGCAGCCTCCGGGCCGTGCAGTTCTTC.

The CDR3 coding sequence is TGTGCCAGCAGCTTATTTGGGGGGCCCTACAATGAGCAGTTCTTC. Protein sequence: CASSLFGGPYNEQFF. J is TRBJ2-1 and V is TRBV7-2; D tentatively fits TRBD1 or TRBD2 (6 bases each). This CDR3 comprises 15 residues. The V end was cut by 2 bases, the J end by 2 bases, with 10 bases between. Germline loops: CDR1 SGHTA, CDR2 FQGNSA.

In this sample, this clone turned up a few times. The V call is TRBV6-1, the J call TRBJ1-1; D is perhaps TRBD1 (5 bases). The ends were cut back, 8 bases at V and 1 base at J, with 17 bases in the middle. CDR3 size: 15 residues. Germline V gene lookup returns CDR1 MNHNS and CDR2 SASEGT. The CDR3 region has the DNA TGTGCCAGCCGTCAGCGAGGGGAGAGGAACACTGAAGCTTTCTTT. This codes for CASRQRGERNTEAFF.

The chain has TRBV5-1 and TRBJ1-3; D is unclear. Germline values: CDR1 SGHRS, CDR2 YFSETQ. The V end lost 4 bases, the J end lost 8 bases, and 13 bases lay between the germline ends. The length of the CDR3 is 13 residues. The CDR3 bases are TGCGCCAGCAGCCCGGGTTGGGGTTACACCATATATTTT. The encoded protein is CASSPGWGYTIYF.

The chain carries TRBV4-1 and TRBJ2-3, with 9 positions matching TRBD2. CDR1 is MGHRA, CDR2 YSYEKL, per germline. V was clipped by 0 bases and J by 1 base; unmatched bases: 17. The CDR3 is made up of 21 amino acids. As DNA, the CDR3 is TGCGCCAGCAGCCAAGATATTCGTAGGGTAGCGGGGGCTCTCCGCACAGATACGCAGTATTTT. Translated, it gives CASSQDIRRVAGALRTDTQYF.

This CDR3 is CASRADRGISDTQYF. The CDR3 region has the DNA TGTGCCAGCAGAGCCGACAGGGGAATATCAGATACGCAGTATTTT. V gene TRBV25-1 combines with J gene TRBJ2-3; 8 nucleotides match TRBD1. With 6 bases clipped from V and 4 bases from J, the junction kept 9 bases outside the gene matches. This CDR3 has 15 residues. Germline V CDR1 and CDR2: MGHDK, SYGVNS.

The rearrangement joins TRBV6-5 to TRBJ1-6; D is ambiguous. V gave up 8 bases and J gave up 2 bases, with 7 bases separating them. The CDR3 spans 13 residues. Germline V CDR1 and CDR2: MNHEY, SVGAGI. CDR3 loop: CASAGTYNSPLHF. The CDR3 region has the DNA TGTGCCAGCGCGGGTACCTATAATTCACCCCTCCACTTT.

V gene TRBV7-9 combines with J gene TRBJ2-1, with D unresolved. Trimming took off 7 bases at V and 2 bases at J, with 12 bases between the two ends. The germline V gene encodes CDR1 SEHNR and CDR2 FQNEAQ (reference sequence). The CDR3 runs 14 residues. CDR3 coding DNA: TGTGCCAGCACCTCCCGGCGGACCTACAATGAGCAGTTCTTC. Amino acids: CASTSRRTYNEQFF. Combining the CDR3 with reference TRBV7-9 and TRBJ2-1 gives the whole variable domain DTGVSQNPRHKITKRGQNVTFRCDPISEHNRLYWYRQTLGQGPEFLTYFQNEAQLEKSRLLSDRFSAERPKGSFSTLEIQRTEQGDSAMYLCASTSRRTYNEQFFGPGTRLTVL.